The source of this TCR beta chain is a study of shared clonotypes between healthy human individuals. The CDR3 has 19 amino acids. The germline V and J ends were trimmed by 4 bases and 0 bases, with 22 bases remaining between them. From germline, CDR1 is SGHTA and CDR2 FQGNSA. In the CD4+ fraction, cells were divided into CD45RA+ naive and CD45RA-negative memory subsets. This table comes from immunoSEQ multiplex PCR, and its TCRdb copy is limited to in-frame clones, with some not included. The table has about 2.4 million clones, approximately 93% seen once. This clonotype originated in a man younger than 30 in good health. Some clones in this sample may be carry-over from other donors' samples. Specimen: naive CD4+ T cells from PBMCs. Subset described: CD45RA+ positively selected. This chain connects TRBV7-2 to TRBJ2-1, with D possibly TRBD2 on 6 matching bases. The CDR3 DNA follows: TGTGCCAGCAGCTCCTGGGGAGCGGGCTATGACAGCTCCTACAATGAGCAGTTCTTC. It yields the protein CASSSWGAGYDSSYNEQFF.